One sample yielded the 6 T cell receptor beta chains listed below, sequenced in a study of blood T cell repertoires in COVID-19 (TCRdb year 2020). The method behind the library was the immunoSEQ multiplex PCR assay. Drawn from immuneACCESS, this table holds only the in-frame rearrangements with V and J called that TCRdb kept. Clones are partly lost; checked studies trace under half to an unresolved V gene and leave the rest unexplained. The sample data list approximately 310,000 clones, and 70% to 90% of these were observed just once. The ten largest clones represent 2.2% of the sample. Sequencing used PBMCs or T cells enriched from blood (not recorded which). All receptors derive from a man younger than 40 who had recovered from COVID-19.

The chain recombines TRBV11-3 with TRBJ2-1, with D perhaps matching TRBD2 (5 bases). The CDR3 consists of 15 residues. Between the trimmed V and J ends, which lost 5 bases and 6 bases, there was a span of 17 bases. Germline V gives CDR1 SGHNT, CDR2 YENEEA. CDR3 in amino acids: CASSPGVARINEQFF. DNA of the CDR3: TGTGCCAGCAGCCCCGGGGTAGCGAGAATCAATGAGCAGTTCTTC. The variable domain in full, completed from reference TRBV11-3 and TRBJ2-1, reads EAGVVQSPRYKIIEKKQPVAFWCNPISGHNTLYWYLQNLGQGPELLIRYENEEAVDDSQLPKDRFSAERLKGVDSTLKIQPAELGDSAVYLCASSPGVARINEQFFGPGTRLTVL.

The V call is TRBV25-1, the J call TRBJ1-6, with D tentatively TRBD1 (6 bases). V shed 6 bases and J shed 5 bases, with 11 bases lying between them. The germline gives CDR1 MGHDK, CDR2 SYGVNS. The CDR3 covers 14 residues. This CDR3 reads CASRRQADNSPLHF. The CDR3 DNA sequence: TGTGCCAGCAGAAGACAGGCCGATAATTCACCCCTCCACTTT.

The J gene is TRBJ2-6, the V gene TRBV19, with D possibly matching TRBD1 (6 bases). V lost 1 base and J lost 4, with 14 bases in between. The CDR3 is made up of 17 amino acids. Germline CDR1 and CDR2: LNHDA and SQIVND (reference sequence). The CDR3 loop reads CASSIVLGAAGANVLTF. The CDR3 nucleotides read TGTGCCAGTAGTATAGTTTTGGGGGCAGCGGGGGCCAACGTCCTGACTTTC.

The chain combines TRBV7-8 with TRBJ1-6; no clear D. V lost 3 bases, J lost 9 bases, and 12 bases lay in between. The CDR3 is made up of 14 amino acids. Per the germline V gene, CDR1 is SGHVS and CDR2 is FQNEAQ. The CDR3 region is CASSLARMASPLHF. For the CDR3, the DNA is TGTGCCAGCAGCTTGGCCCGAATGGCTTCACCCCTCCACTTT.

The J gene is TRBJ1-2, the V gene TRBV27, with 7 bases identical to TRBD1. Germline CDR1 reads MNHEY; CDR2 reads SMNVEV (reference sequence). The CDR3 loop spans 15 amino acids. The V and J ends lost 5 bases and 5 bases, in that order; junction bases with no gene match: 11. The CDR3 DNA reads as TGTGCCAGCAGTCCCCGACAGGGCACTATATATGGCTACACCTTC. It specifies CASSPRQGTIYGYTF.

The chain recombines TRBV6-5 with TRBJ1-1; 7 nucleotides agree with TRBD1. Per the germline V gene, CDR1 is MNHEY and CDR2 is SVGAGI. CDR3 length equals 13 residues. V shed 5 bases, J shed 4 bases, and the junction held 4 bases outside the gene matches. Here the CDR3 DNA reads TGTGCCAGCAGTAAGACAGGGACCACTGAAGCTTTCTTT. Its translation is CASSKTGTTEAFF.